Shown below are 24 T cell receptor beta chains from a single sample sequenced in a study of T-cell memory formation after mild COVID-19. TCRdb redid the calling of the 5' RACE reads with MiXCR, one entry per CDR3 protein. The repertoire consists of about 110,000 distinct CDR3 sequences, with approximately 15% occurring once and the leading ten covering 39%. Sequenced material: PBMCs or a T cell subset sorted from them (not recorded which). These receptors originate from a man aged 18 to 30 who had mild COVID-19 (a few samples of this study predate the infection). Cell type and time point are not known.

The chain carries TRBV12-3 or TRBV12-4 and TRBJ2-5; D is unresolved. V shed 5 bases and J shed 5 bases, with 6 bases lying between them. The CDR3 runs 11 residues. CDR3 DNA sequence: TGTGCCAGCAGTATAGGGGAGACCCAGTACTTC. Translation: CASSIGETQYF.

The table lists this clonotype with a few counts. The chain is built from TRBV12-5 and TRBJ2-1; possibly TRBD1 for D (5 bases). The germline V gene has CDR1 LGHNT and CDR2 FRNRAP. The CDR3 is 16 amino acids. Trimming left V 2 bases short and J 6 bases short, with 17 bases between. The CDR3 region has the DNA TGTGCTAGTGGTTTGCCTCAGGGTAAACCCCTCAATGAGCAGTTCTTC. Its translation: CASGLPQGKPLNEQFF.

This chain joins TRBV4-3 and TRBJ2-1; tentatively, D is TRBD2 (6 bases). With 3 bases removed from V and 0 bases from J, the gap between germline ends came to 15 bases. From germline, CDR1 is LGHNA and CDR2 YSLEER. The CDR3 spans 17 residues. CDR3 sequence reads: CASSHRTGLSSYNEQFF. The CDR3 DNA sequence: TGCGCCAGCAGCCACCGCACGGGACTCAGCTCCTACAATGAGCAGTTCTTC.

This clonotype was counted between two and nine times. This rearrangement joins TRBV3-1 to TRBJ2-5, with 13 bases that match TRBD2. From germline, CDR1 is LGHDT and CDR2 YNNKEL (reference sequence). With 0 bases clipped from V and 5 bases from J, the junction kept 3 bases outside the gene matches. This CDR3 comprises 16 residues. The CDR3 spells CASSQDGLAGVETQYF. The CDR3 DNA reads TGTGCCAGCAGCCAAGACGGACTAGCGGGGGTTGAGACCCAGTACTTC.

The J gene is TRBJ1-2, the V gene TRBV15; D perhaps matches TRBD1 (6 bases). The germline V and J ends were trimmed by 0 bases and 5 bases, with 13 bases remaining between them. Germline loops: CDR1 LNHNV, CDR2 YYDKDF (reference sequence). The CDR3 has 15 residues. The CDR3 region has the DNA TGTGCCACCAGCAGAGATTTGGGGGCTGGTTATGGCTACACCTTC. The encoded protein is CATSRDLGAGYGYTF.

This clonotype was recorded a few times. The chain links TRBV20-1 to TRBJ2-7, with D uncertain. The CDR3 contains 14 residues. The germline V gene has CDR1 DFQATT and CDR2 SNEGSKA (reference sequence). V dropped 0 bases and J dropped 0 bases, with 9 bases sitting between them. In DNA form, the CDR3 reads TGCAGTGCTAGAGATAGAGCAAGCTCCTACGAGCAGTACTTC. Translating gives CSARDRASSYEQYF.

This clonotype was counted at least ten times. J is TRBJ2-7 and V is TRBV6-5; no reliable D call. The V gene lost 7 bases and the J gene lost 0 bases, with 10 bases spanning the gap. The CDR3 covers 13 residues. The V gene's germline CDR1 is MNHEY and CDR2 SVGAGI. Here the CDR3 reads CASKRTYSYEQYF. CDR3 nucleotide sequence: TGTGCCAGCAAGAGGACCTACTCCTACGAGCAGTACTTC.

CDR3 loop: CASTLGTTYNEQFF. The CDR3 DNA is TGTGCCAGCACTTTGGGGACAACCTACAATGAGCAGTTCTTC. The chain carries TRBV7-9 and TRBJ2-1; perhaps TRBD1 as D (6 bases). V was trimmed by 7 bases and J by 2 bases, leaving 12 bases between them. This CDR3 comprises 14 residues. Germline V gene sequence: CDR1 SEHNR, CDR2 FQNEAQ (reference sequence).

This clonotype has just a few counts. The CDR3 DNA reads TGTGCCAGCAGCCTCCTGACTAGCGGGGGGGCCAACACCGGGGAGCTGTTTTTT. It yields the protein CASSLLTSGGANTGELFF. The chain has TRBV4-2 and TRBJ2-2; 14 bases map to TRBD2. V was clipped by 4 bases and J by 2 bases; unmatched bases: 6. CDR1 and CDR2 (germline): LGHNA, YNFKEQ. The CDR3 contains 18 residues.

This clonotype was picked up a small number of times. The chain is built from TRBV7-6 and TRBJ2-3, with 15 nucleotides matching TRBD2. This CDR3 contains 16 residues. Germline values: CDR1 SGHVS, CDR2 FNYEAQ. Losses at the gene ends were 5 bases for V and 5 bases for J; bases not matched to a gene: 5. The CDR3 DNA is TGTGCCAGCAGCCAACTGGGACTAGCGGGGGGAGATACGCAGTATTTT. It is translated as CASSQLGLAGGDTQYF. Full variable domain (rest looked up from reference TRBV7-6 and TRBJ2-3): GAGVSQSPRYKVTKRGQDVALRCDPISGHVSLYWYRQALGQGPEFLTYFNYEAQQDKSGLPNDRFSAERPEGSISTLTIQRTEQRDSAMYRCASSQLGLAGGDTQYFGPGTRLTVL.

V gene TRBV12-5 combines with J gene TRBJ2-1; D ambiguous. V was cut by 2 bases and J by 7 bases, with 9 bases left in between. The CDR3 is 13 amino acids. CDR1 is LGHNT, CDR2 FRNRAP, per germline. CDR3: CASGLSLLNEQFF. The CDR3 DNA sequence: TGTGCTAGTGGTTTGTCGCTCCTTAATGAGCAGTTCTTC.

The V and J genes are TRBV5-4 and TRBJ2-1, with TRBD2 as a possible D gene (5 bases). V lost 1 base and J 7 bases, leaving 12 bases between the germline ends. This CDR3 comprises 14 residues. Per germline, CDR1 SGHNT and CDR2 YYREEE (reference sequence). CDR3 loop: CASSLRGAWNEQFF. CDR3 sequence (DNA): TGTGCCAGCAGCTTGCGGGGAGCCTGGAATGAGCAGTTCTTC. Filled out from reference TRBV5-4 and TRBJ2-1, the complete variable domain reads ETGVTQSPTHLIKTRGQQVTLRCSSQSGHNTVSWYQQALGQGPQFIFQYYREEENGRGNFPPRFSGLQFPNYSSELNVNALELDDSALYLCASSLRGAWNEQFFGPGTRLTVL.

This clonotype has a handful of counts. V and J are TRBV5-5 and TRBJ2-3; D not certain. With 3 bases removed from V and 7 bases from J, the gap between germline ends came to 15 bases. The CDR3 runs 14 residues. The germline CDR1 and CDR2 sequences are SGHKS and YYEKEE (reference sequence). The CDR3 DNA reads as TGTGCCAGCAGCTCGGTAGCTCAAAGGTATACGCAGTATTTT. This encodes CASSSVAQRYTQYF.

The chain uses TRBV6-2 or TRBV6-3 and TRBJ2-6, with D possibly matching TRBD1 (5 bases). The ends were cut back, 8 bases at V and 0 bases at J, with 8 bases in the middle. Germline CDR1 reads MNHEY; CDR2 reads SVGEGT. The CDR3 covers 14 residues. CDR3 in DNA: TGTGCCAGCTTCCAGGGCTCTGGGGCCAACGTCCTGACTTTC. It encodes CASFQGSGANVLTF.

The chain uses TRBV27 and TRBJ1-6, with D unresolved. CDR1 and CDR2 (germline): MNHEY, SMNVEV (reference sequence). This CDR3 is built from 15 residues. Between the trimmed V and J ends, which lost 3 bases and 8 bases, there was a span of 14 bases. DNA of the CDR3: TGTGCCAGCAGTTTCGGGTTTCTCACGGATTCACCCCTCCACTTT. Encoded protein: CASSFGFLTDSPLHF.

This clonotype has ten or more counts. V gene TRBV5-6 combines with J gene TRBJ2-7; D remains ambiguous. The CDR3 has 13 amino acids. V was shortened by 0 bases and J by 0 bases, with 4 bases between the two germline ends. CDR1 is SGHDT and CDR2 is YYEEEE in the germline V gene. In nucleotides, the CDR3 is TGTGCCAGCAGCTTGGTGGCCTCCTACGAGCAGTACTTC. It encodes CASSLVASYEQYF.

This clonotype appeared a few times. The chain is built from TRBV6-5 and TRBJ2-1; 7 bases align to TRBD2. Germline loops: CDR1 MNHEY, CDR2 SVGAGI. This CDR3 spans 13 amino acids. V shed 7 bases, J shed 8 bases, and the junction held 8 bases outside the gene matches. CDR3 DNA: TGTGCCAGCACCTGGAATGGGGGGGATGAGCAGTTCTTC. It translates to CASTWNGGDEQFF.

This clonotype has a handful of counts. This chain joins TRBV6-5 and TRBJ1-4, with 10 bases that match TRBD1. Germline V gene lookup returns CDR1 MNHEY and CDR2 SVGAGI. Germline trimming cut 5 bases from V and 7 bases from J; bases unmatched to any gene: 7. The CDR3 length is 15 residues. The CDR3 loop reads CASSPWTGGGEKLFF. Here the CDR3 DNA reads TGTGCCAGCAGTCCCTGGACAGGGGGGGGTGAAAAACTGTTTTTT.

This rearrangement joins TRBV4-1 to TRBJ2-5; TRBD2 aligns across 9 bases. V dropped 0 bases and J dropped 5; count of bases not matched to a gene: 10. This CDR3 spans 17 amino acids. CDR1 and CDR2 (germline): MGHRA, YSYEKL. CDR3 bases: TGCGCCAGCAGCCAAGATATTCCTACTAGCGGGCGTGAGACCCAGTACTTC. Translation: CASSQDIPTSGRETQYF.

This clonotype was seen more than once but under ten times. This sequence joins TRBV4-2 and TRBJ2-2, with 8 bases fitting TRBD1. CDR1 is LGHNA, CDR2 YNFKEQ, per germline. With 1 base clipped from V and 1 base from J, the junction kept 11 bases outside the gene matches. The CDR3 sequence is 19 residues long. Here the CDR3 reads CASSQVRLGQGGNTGELFF. In nucleotides, the CDR3 is TGTGCCAGCAGCCAAGTACGCCTCGGACAGGGCGGGAACACCGGGGAGCTGTTTTTT.

The rearrangement links TRBV11-2 to TRBJ1-6, with TRBD1 matching over 9 bases. CDR1 and CDR2 (germline): SGHAT, FQNNGV. V was clipped by 0 bases and J by 9 bases; unmatched bases: 6. The CDR3 length is 16 residues. CDR3 in amino acids: CASSLDKGQGFSPLHF. CDR3 coding DNA: TGTGCCAGCAGCTTAGATAAGGGACAGGGCTTTTCACCCCTCCACTTT.

The gene calls are TRBV6-2 or TRBV6-3 and TRBJ2-5; possible D gene TRBD2, 6 bases. Germline V gene sequence: CDR1 MNHEY, CDR2 SVGEGT. The CDR3 runs to 15 residues. Trimming removed 7 bases at V and 0 bases at J, with 15 bases between. CDR3 in DNA: TGTGCCAGCACCCGGGACTCAGCGTACCAAGAGACCCAGTACTTC. This gives the protein CASTRDSAYQETQYF.

This clonotype was observed a few times. The V and J genes are TRBV7-8 and TRBJ2-2, with TRBD2 as a possible D gene (6 bases). Trimming stripped 5 bases from V and 4 bases from J, with 17 bases between. The CDR3 is 16 amino acids. Germline V gives CDR1 SGHVS, CDR2 FQNEAQ. The CDR3 protein is CASSQPVAGPTGELFF. The CDR3 nucleotides are TGTGCCAGCAGCCAGCCAGTTGCGGGGCCCACCGGGGAGCTGTTTTTT.

The gene calls are TRBV29-1 and TRBJ1-2, with 8 bases matching TRBD1. V lost 3 bases, J lost 3 bases, and 6 bases stayed unmatched. The CDR3 extends over 14 amino acids. Germline CDR1 SQVTM, CDR2 ANQGSEA. This CDR3 reads CSVDGRQGYYGYTF. CDR3 nucleotides: TGCAGCGTTGATGGACGACAGGGGTACTATGGCTACACCTTC.